Listed here are 5 T cell receptor beta chains from one sample, sequenced in a study of cytomegalovirus exposure and HLA in healthy donors. With 60 Vbeta and 13 Jbeta primers, the PCR was carried out. Method: immunoSEQ multiplex PCR; TCRdb's copy keeps in-frame clones and lacks some. Of tens of thousands of clones in the sample, around 86% were seen once. Specimen: PBMCs. All receptors derive from a man younger than 40 in good health and CMV-seropositive.

This clone was detected once. The gene calls are TRBV10-3 and TRBJ2-3, with 7 bases aligning to TRBD1. Trimming cost V 7 bases and J 3 bases; bases outside gene matches: 7. This CDR3 is 14 amino acids long. Germline V gives CDR1 ENHRY, CDR2 SYGVKD. The CDR3: CAINPSTGTDTQYF. Here the CDR3 DNA reads TGTGCCATCAACCCTTCGACAGGGACAGATACGCAGTATTTT.

This clone appeared a single time. V usage is TRBV10-3 and J usage is TRBJ2-5, with D tentatively TRBD1 (5 bases). Gene TRBJ2-7 matches the end of the DNA better, so the J call may be wrong. From germline, CDR1 is ENHRY and CDR2 SYGVKD. CDR3 size: 16 residues. The CDR3 coding sequence is TGTGCCATCAGTGAGGGAAAGCAGGGAACCTCCTACGAGCAGTACTTC. Translation gives CAISEGKQGTSYEQYF.

The chain is built from TRBV13 and TRBJ2-7, with 9 bases aligning to TRBD1. This CDR3 has 16 residues. Trimming at V came to 4 bases and at J to 7 bases, leaving 14 bases not matched to a gene. Germline CDR1 reads PRHDT; CDR2 reads FYEKMQ (reference sequence). Here the CDR3 reads CASSSPPGQGRREQYF. DNA for the CDR3: TGTGCCAGCAGCTCCCCTCCGGGACAGGGACGTCGGGAGCAGTACTTC.

The J gene is TRBJ2-7, the V gene TRBV7-9, with no clear D. Trimming took off 3 bases at V and 3 bases at J, with 9 bases between the two ends. CDR3 length: 13 amino acids. CDR1 and CDR2 (germline): SEHNR, FQNEAQ (reference sequence). CDR3 in amino acids: CASSFDTYYEQYF. The CDR3 DNA reads as TGTGCCAGCAGCTTTGACACCTACTACGAGCAGTACTTC.

The chain combines TRBV6-6 with TRBJ2-2; D uncertain. Germline V gene lookup returns CDR1 MNHNY and CDR2 SVGAGI (reference sequence). The length of the CDR3 is 12 residues. Trimming removed 5 bases from V and 6 bases from J, with 7 bases in between. The CDR3 protein is CASSPYPGELFF. Here the CDR3 DNA reads TGTGCCAGCAGTCCCTACCCCGGGGAGCTGTTTTTT.